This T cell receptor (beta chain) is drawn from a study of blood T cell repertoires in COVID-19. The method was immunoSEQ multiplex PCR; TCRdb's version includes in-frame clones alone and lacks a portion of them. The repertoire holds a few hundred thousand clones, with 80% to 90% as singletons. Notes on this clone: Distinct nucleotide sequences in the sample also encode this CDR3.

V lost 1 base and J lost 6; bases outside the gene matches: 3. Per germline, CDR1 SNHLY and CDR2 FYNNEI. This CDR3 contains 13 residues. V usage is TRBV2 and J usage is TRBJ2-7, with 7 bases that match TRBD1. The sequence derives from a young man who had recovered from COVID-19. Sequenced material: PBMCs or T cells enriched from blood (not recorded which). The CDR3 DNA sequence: TGTGCCAGCAGTGAAGGACAGGGTGGCGAGCAGTACTTC. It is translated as CASSEGQGGEQYF. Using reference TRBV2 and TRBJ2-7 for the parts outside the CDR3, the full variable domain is EPEVTQTPSHQVTQMGQEVILRCVPISNHLYFYWYRQILGQKVEFLVSFYNNEISEKSEIFDDQFSVERPDGSNFTLKIRSTKLEDSAMYFCASSEGQGGEQYFGPGTRLTVT.